This T cell receptor beta chain is drawn from a study of metastatic and nonmetastatic thyroid tumors. TCRdb ran MiXCR on the PCR reads. The sample holds around 15,000 clones, roughly 12% seen once. Thyroid surgery had not been preceded by any treatment in any patient. CDR3 length equals 15 residues. The germline V and J ends were trimmed by 7 bases and 4 bases, with 20 bases remaining between them. Germline CDR1 SGHVS, CDR2 FQNEAQ. Note on this clone: What it binds is unknown. It is likely a read error, because the conserved phenylalanine at the end of the CDR3 is missing.

Study-level findings and limits: It was reported that TCR beta diversity was significantly higher in malignant thyroid tumors than benign nodules, in blood and tumor.

This sequence joins TRBV7-8 and TRBJ2-7, with D possibly matching TRBD1 (6 bases). The sequencing input was blood. This receptor was taken from a female donor with papillary thyroid cancer or a benign thyroid nodule (not recorded which). Some clones in this sample may be carry-over from other donors' samples. CDR3 bases: TGTGCCAGCACCCCCGGTACAGGGTTTAGGTACGAGCAGTACCTC. Translating gives CASTPGTGFRYEQYL.